The rows below give T cell receptor beta chains drawn from one sample of a study of blood T cell repertoires in COVID-19. Profiled with immunoSEQ multiplex PCR; TCRdb holds only in-frame clones, not every one. The sample has around 150,000 clones; 60% to 85% are singletons. Specimen: peripheral blood. Every receptor here comes from a man aged 45-65 years with active or convalescent COVID-19. Both conserved end residues are part of each CDR3. Fields, in order: V gene, J gene, CDR3 length, CDR3 protein.

v_call: TRBV14
j_call: TRBJ1-5
cdr3_length: 13
cdr3_aa: CASSQDHNQPQHF

v_call: TRBV19
j_call: TRBJ2-1
cdr3_length: 16
cdr3_aa: CASSLWTGTVYNEQFF

v_call: TRBV27
j_call: TRBJ2-1
cdr3_length: 15
cdr3_aa: CASRPLAGAYNEQFF

v_call: TRBV27
j_call: TRBJ2-1
cdr3_length: 13
cdr3_aa: CASSSQGANEQFF

v_call: TRBV2
j_call: TRBJ2-5
cdr3_length: 14
cdr3_aa: CASSPTNSGETQYF

v_call: TRBV27
j_call: TRBJ1-6
cdr3_length: 14
cdr3_aa: CASRSGTGESPLHF

v_call: TRBV9
j_call: TRBJ2-7
cdr3_length: 13
cdr3_aa: CASSVSVNHEQYF

v_call: TRBV15
j_call: TRBJ1-3
cdr3_length: 17
cdr3_aa: CATSRDPGRGPGNTIYF

v_call: TRBV27
j_call: TRBJ2-7
cdr3_length: 13
cdr3_aa: CASSLLATYEQYF

v_call: TRBV7-8
j_call: TRBJ1-1
cdr3_length: 13
cdr3_aa: CASSPLLWQGAFF

v_call: TRBV9
j_call: TRBJ2-7
cdr3_length: 15
cdr3_aa: CASSPQLAGRWEQYF

v_call: TRBV4-2
j_call: TRBJ1-5
cdr3_length: 19
cdr3_aa: CASSQETRKEVGGNQPQHF

v_call: TRBV27
j_call: TRBJ2-1
cdr3_length: 13
cdr3_aa: CASSLIGGNEQFF

v_call: TRBV5-5
j_call: TRBJ1-5
cdr3_length: 14
cdr3_aa: CASSLAGGGEPQHF

v_call: TRBV9
j_call: TRBJ1-1
cdr3_length: 12
cdr3_aa: CASSPAGLEAFF

v_call: TRBV7-6
j_call: TRBJ1-2
cdr3_length: 17
cdr3_aa: CASSSNYKGRGNYGYTF

v_call: TRBV5-6
j_call: TRBJ1-1
cdr3_length: 14
cdr3_aa: CASSLAGIGTEAFF

v_call: TRBV27
j_call: TRBJ2-7
cdr3_length: 14
cdr3_aa: CASRRLAGVYEQYF

v_call: TRBV6-5
j_call: TRBJ2-7
cdr3_length: 13
cdr3_aa: CASSQGRVNEQYF

v_call: TRBV19
j_call: TRBJ2-1
cdr3_length: 15
cdr3_aa: CASSIDRGSYNEQFF

v_call: TRBV30
j_call: TRBJ2-7
cdr3_length: 14
cdr3_aa: CAWSAGGRAYEQYF

v_call: TRBV24-1
j_call: TRBJ2-1
cdr3_length: 16
cdr3_aa: CATSDLGLAGGHEQFF

v_call: TRBV11-2
j_call: TRBJ2-1
cdr3_length: 17
cdr3_aa: CASRRTTGTSGRGEQFF

v_call: TRBV29-1
j_call: TRBJ1-4
cdr3_length: 14
cdr3_aa: CSVKQAATNEKLFF

v_call: TRBV2
j_call: TRBJ1-6
cdr3_length: 17
cdr3_aa: CASSRTGGGSYNSPLHF